The 15 T cell receptor beta chains listed next were all sequenced from one sample in a study of cytomegalovirus exposure and HLA in healthy donors. Vbeta (60) and Jbeta (13) primers were used in the PCR. The repertoire was sequenced with immunoSEQ multiplex PCR; TCRdb's copy has only in-frame clones and lacks some. Here the sample table reports 34,000 or so clones. Source material: PBMCs. These receptors originate from a woman in her thirties or forties in good health and CMV-seropositive.

This sequence joins TRBV30 and TRBJ2-1; 11 nucleotides align to TRBD2. Germline CDR1 GTSNPN, CDR2 SVGIG (reference sequence). The V segment lost 4 bases and the J segment 0 bases; nucleotides outside the gene matches: 11. The CDR3 consists of 18 residues. The CDR3 DNA reads as TGTGCCTGGACCCTTGGGACTAGCGGCTTGAGCTCCTACAATGAGCAGTTCTTC. Amino acid sequence: CAWTLGTSGLSSYNEQFF.

The genes are TRBV18 and TRBJ2-2; D uncertain. V dropped 3 bases and J dropped 7 bases, with 6 bases sitting between them. The CDR3 sequence is 12 residues long. Looked up from germline, CDR1 is KGHSH and CDR2 is LQKENI. This CDR3 is CASSPSLGELFF. CDR3 in DNA: TGTGCCAGCTCACCCTCCCTCGGGGAGCTGTTTTTT.

The V call is TRBV7-9, the J call TRBJ1-4; TRBD1 is a possible D gene (5 bases). The CDR3 has 14 amino acids. Germline loops: CDR1 SEHNR, CDR2 FQNEAQ (reference sequence). V lost 3 bases, J lost 8 bases, and 13 bases lay in between. The CDR3 DNA reads TGTGCCAGCAGCTTGGGGACTACAGGAGAAAAACTGTTTTTT. Amino acid sequence: CASSLGTTGEKLFF.

The chain employs TRBV29-1 and TRBJ1-2, with 9 positions matching TRBD1. J lost 6 bases, V lost 5 bases, and 10 bases had no gene match. Germline V lookup: CDR1 SQVTM, CDR2 ANQGSEA. This CDR3 region has 14 residues. CDR3 residues: CSVSGTGFSDGYTF. For the CDR3, the DNA is TGCAGCGTTTCGGGGACAGGGTTTTCGGATGGCTACACCTTC.

CDR3 protein: CASSRSGGRWEPQHF. The CDR3 nucleotides read TGTGCCAGCAGTCGCTCAGGGGGCAGGTGGGAGCCCCAGCATTTT. The chain has TRBV28 and TRBJ1-5, with TRBD1 identical over 8 bases. This CDR3 region has 15 residues. The V gene's germline CDR1 is MDHEN and CDR2 SYDVKM. Germline trimming cut 5 bases from V and 8 bases from J; bases unmatched to any gene: 11.

The chain couples TRBV11-3 to TRBJ2-1; 13 nucleotides agree with TRBD2. The CDR3 extends over 16 amino acids. Germline V gene data show CDR1 as SGHNT and CDR2 as YENEEA. V gave up 1 base and J gave up 9 bases; unmatched junction bases: 6. The CDR3 nucleotides are TGTGCCAGCAGCTTAGCGGGGACTAGCGGGATCGGTGAGCAGTTCTTC. The encoded protein is CASSLAGTSGIGEQFF.

The chain couples TRBV5-1 to TRBJ1-2, with TRBD1 matching 7 bases. The CDR3 contains 16 residues. V lost 4 bases and J lost 0; bases outside the gene matches: 9. Germline loops: CDR1 SGHRS, CDR2 YFSETQ. CDR3 region: CASSRGQVLTNYGYTF. The CDR3 coding sequence is TGCGCCAGCAGCCGCGGACAGGTCCTAACTAACTATGGCTACACCTTC. The whole variable domain, filled in from reference TRBV5-1 and TRBJ1-2, reads KAGVTQTPRYLIKTRGQQVTLSCSPISGHRSVSWYQQTPGQGLQFLFEYFSETQRNKGNFPGRFSGRQFSNSRSEMNVSTLELGDSALYLCASSRGQVLTNYGYTFGSGTRLTVV.

V and J are TRBV5-8 and TRBJ2-7; tentatively, D is TRBD1 (6 bases). V was clipped by 4 bases and J by 8 bases, with 13 bases between them. The CDR3 has 12 amino acids. From germline, CDR1 is SGHTS and CDR2 YDEGEE. The CDR3 DNA reads as TGTGCCAGCAGCCTAGACAGGAGGAAGCAGTACTTC. Amino acid sequence: CASSLDRRKQYF.

The V call is TRBV28, the J call TRBJ2-1; possible D gene TRBD2, 6 bases. V was shortened by 8 bases and J by 5 bases, with 19 bases between the two germline ends. This CDR3 region has 15 residues. Per germline, CDR1 MDHEN and CDR2 SYDVKM. CDR3 loop: CASGGASDLNNEQFF. Here the CDR3 DNA reads TGTGCCAGCGGAGGGGCTAGCGACCTGAACAATGAGCAGTTCTTC. Using reference TRBV28 and TRBJ2-1 for the parts outside the CDR3, the full variable domain is DVKVTQSSRYLVKRTGEKVFLECVQDMDHENMFWYRQDPGLGLRLIYFSYDVKMKEKGDIPEGYSVSREKKERFSLILESASTNQTSMYLCASGGASDLNNEQFFGPGTRLTVL.

The chain is built from TRBV7-9 and TRBJ1-5; TRBD1 matches at 7 bases. CDR3 size: 14 residues. Germline V lookup: CDR1 SEHNR, CDR2 FQNEAQ (reference sequence). Trimming took 7 bases from V and 2 from J; bases not matched to a gene: 5. This chain's CDR3 is CASTRTGGNQPQHF. In DNA form, the CDR3 reads TGTGCCAGCACCCGAACAGGGGGCAATCAGCCCCAGCATTTT.

The rearrangement joins TRBV7-2 to TRBJ2-3; 13 bases align to TRBD2. Germline V lookup: CDR1 SGHTA, CDR2 FQGNSA. Losses at the gene ends were 7 bases for V and 0 bases for J; bases not matched to a gene: 4. This CDR3 has 16 residues. Written as DNA, the CDR3 is TGTGCCAGCACCCCGGGACTAGCGGGAAGCACAGATACGCAGTATTTT. The encoded protein is CASTPGLAGSTDTQYF.

The rearrangement joins TRBV9 to TRBJ1-5; no firm D call. Germline CDR1 and CDR2: SGDLS and YYNGEE. This CDR3 spans 15 amino acids. V was pared by 0 bases and J by 6 bases, with 13 bases between. The CDR3 loop reads CASSVAGLVGQPQHF. CDR3 nucleotide sequence: TGTGCCAGCAGCGTAGCTGGTCTGGTCGGTCAGCCCCAGCATTTT. The full variable domain, rest sourced from reference TRBV9 and TRBJ1-5, is DSGVTQTPKHLITATGQRVTLRCSPRSGDLSVYWYQQSLDQGLQFLIQYYNGEERAKGNILERFSAQQFPDLHSELNLSSLELGDSALYFCASSVAGLVGQPQHFGDGTRLSIL.

This sequence joins TRBV27 and TRBJ1-6; 7 positions agree with TRBD1. This CDR3 region has 18 residues. Germline V lookup: CDR1 MNHEY, CDR2 SMNVEV (reference sequence). With V trimmed by 1 base and J by 0 bases, 6 bases remained unmatched. CDR3 sequence: CASSLLSGGSSYNSPLHF. The CDR3 DNA reads TGTGCCAGCAGTTTATTGTCAGGGGGAAGCTCCTATAATTCACCCCTCCACTTT.

The V call is TRBV7-2, the J call TRBJ2-5, with D perhaps TRBD1 (6 bases). There are 13 residues in the CDR3. V was clipped by 5 bases and J by 8 bases, with 15 bases between them. Germline values: CDR1 SGHTA, CDR2 FQGNSA. The CDR3, as DNA: TGTGCCAGCAGCCAAGGGATCAGGGGCACCCAGTACTTC. This sequence encodes CASSQGIRGTQYF.

This chain uses TRBV11-2 with TRBJ2-4; TRBD1 aligns across 7 bases. V shed 5 bases and J 6 bases; nucleotides not matched to a gene: 4. CDR3 length: 13 amino acids. Germline V gene sequence: CDR1 SGHAT, CDR2 FQNNGV. DNA of the CDR3: TGTGCCAGCAGCATGGGACAGACAAACATTCAGTACTTC. It specifies CASSMGQTNIQYF.